These T cell receptor beta chains were read from a single sample in a study of blood T cell repertoires in COVID-19. The protocol was immunoSEQ multiplex PCR, while the TCRdb copy is restricted to in-frame clones and leaves out a portion. The data show nearly 95,000 clones, 80% seen once. Sequenced sample: peripheral blood. All receptors come from a human donor in a cohort sampled during active COVID-19. Each CDR3 is given with its conserved first and last residue. A D gene is named only where the DNA matches it firmly. A row's size may be missing; if present it is once, few, many or a size class.

j_call v_call cdr3_length d_call clone_size cdr3_nt cdr3_aa
TRBJ1-2 TRBV5-1 17 TRBD1 many TGCGCCAGCAGCTTGGGGTCCGGGACAGCCCCTAACTATGGCTACACCTTC CASSLGSGTAPNYGYTF
TRBJ1-4 TRBV7-9 15 - - TGTGCCAGCAGCGTCTACAGGGATACTAATGAAAAACTGTTTTTT CASSVYRDTNEKLFF
TRBJ1-2 TRBV28 13 - - TGTGCCAGCAGTTTGTCGTTTCGCTATGGCTACACCTTC CASSLSFRYGYTF
TRBJ2-1 TRBV5-4 16 - - TGTGCCAGCAGCTTGGTGCCGAGCCCACCCCCGGATGAGCAGTTCTTC CASSLVPSPPPDEQFF
TRBJ2-7 TRBV28 14 TRBD1 - TGTGCCAGCAGTAGTGGGACAGGGGGATACGAGCAGTACTTC CASSSGTGGYEQYF
TRBJ2-7 TRBV10-3 16 TRBD2 once TGTGCCATCAGGTCGGGTTTGGGGAGCGGGAGTTACGAGCAGTACTTC CAIRSGLGSGSYEQYF
TRBJ1-4 TRBV5-6 18 - - TGTGCCAGCAGCCTAGGACACCGTGTCACTTCAACTAATGAAAAACTGTTTTTT CASSLGHRVTSTNEKLFF
TRBJ2-1 TRBV4-1 16 TRBD2 - TGCGCCAGCAGCCACTATGGTCTAGCGGCCTACAATGAGCAGTTCTTC CASSHYGLAAYNEQFF
TRBJ1-5 TRBV6-6 12 - few TGTGCCAGCAGTTCCGGGGATCAGCCCCAGCATTTT CASSSGDQPQHF
TRBJ1-2 TRBV3-1/TRBV3-2 11 - - TGTGCCAGCAGCCAAGACAGGTCCTACACCTTC CASSQDRSYTF
TRBJ1-5 TRBV2 14 - - TGTGCCAGCAGTGCCGGGTACGGCAATCAGCCCCAGCATTTT CASSAGYGNQPQHF
TRBJ2-2 TRBV18 14 - - TGTGCCAGCTCAATACGCCAGGGAACCGGGGAGCTGTTTTTT CASSIRQGTGELFF
TRBJ1-1 TRBV28 14 TRBD1 once TGTGCCAGCAGTGTTACAGGGGTTCGCACTGAAGCTTTCTTT CASSVTGVRTEAFF
TRBJ2-7 TRBV28 14 TRBD2 - TGTGCCAGCACCATTAGCGGGGGGGCCGGCGAGCAGTACTTC CASTISGGAGEQYF
TRBJ1-6 TRBV5-6 15 TRBD1 - TGTGCCAGCAGATTGGGAGACAGGGGACAGTCACCCCTCCACTTT CASRLGDRGQSPLHF
TRBJ2-7 TRBV11-2 15 - - TGTGCCAGCAGCTTAGTTATTGGAGGTCTCTACGAGCAGTACTTC CASSLVIGGLYEQYF
TRBJ1-1 TRBV16 17 TRBD1 - TGTGCCAGCAGCCGTACTACCGGGACAGGGGGCAACCCTGAAGCTTTCTTT CASSRTTGTGGNPEAFF
TRBJ2-5 TRBV6-6 16 TRBD1 - TGTGCCAGCAGTACCCGGACAGGGGGAGGTCGGGAGACCCAGTACTTC CASSTRTGGGRETQYF
TRBJ1-5 TRBV6-1 15 TRBD1 - TGTGCCAGCAGTGATAAAACAGGGGGCAATCAGCCCCAGCATTTT CASSDKTGGNQPQHF
TRBJ1-6 TRBV28 13 - - TGTGCCAGCAGTCAGACAGATAATTCACCCCTCCACTTT CASSQTDNSPLHF